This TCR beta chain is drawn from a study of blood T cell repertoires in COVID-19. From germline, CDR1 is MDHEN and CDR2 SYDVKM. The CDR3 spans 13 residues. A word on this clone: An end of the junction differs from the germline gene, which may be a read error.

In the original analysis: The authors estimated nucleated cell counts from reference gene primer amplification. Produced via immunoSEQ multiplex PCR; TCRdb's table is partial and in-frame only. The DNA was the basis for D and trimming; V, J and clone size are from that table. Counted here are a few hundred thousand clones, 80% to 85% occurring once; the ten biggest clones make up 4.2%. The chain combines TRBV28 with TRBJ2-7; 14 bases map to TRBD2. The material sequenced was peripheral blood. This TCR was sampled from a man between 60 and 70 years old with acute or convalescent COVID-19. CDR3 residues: CASSPRLAGGPNF. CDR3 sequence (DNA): TGTGCCAGCAGCCCTAGACTAGCGGGAGGGCCGAACTTC. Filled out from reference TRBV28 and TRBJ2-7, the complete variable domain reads DVKVTQSSRYLVKRTGEKVFLECVQDMDHENMFWYRQDPGLGLRLIYFSYDVKMKEKGDIPEGYSVSREKKERFSLILESASTNQTSMYLCASSPRLAGGPNFGPGTRLTVT.